This TCR beta chain derives from a study of PD-1 blockade in classical Hodgkin lymphoma. Broader study findings: A reduction in baseline TCR diversity was reportedly seen in newly diagnosed patients relative to healthy donors. Underlying causes for the observed repertoire differences were not defined, possibly disease activity or prior therapy.

TCRdb's copy holds only in-frame clones and misses some; the assay was immunoSEQ multiplex PCR. The repertoire holds around 30,000 clones, with 85% to 90% as singletons. Stated time point: newly diagnosed, previously untreated cHL patient sample. Purification of CD4+ T cells from thawed PBMCs was achieved by magnetic negative selection. Untreated, newly diagnosed classical Hodgkin lymphoma PBMCs were comparators. The V end was cut by 1 base, the J end by 8 bases, with 8 bases between. Germline V gene sequence: CDR1 GTSNPN, CDR2 SVGIG (reference sequence). The CDR3 is made up of 11 amino acids. Points on this clone: Antigen unknown.

The sequenced sample consisted of CD4+ T cells from blood. The sequence came from a human donor with classical Hodgkin lymphoma. The V call is TRBV30, the J call TRBJ1-1; perhaps TRBD1 as D (6 bases). The DNA of the CDR3 is TGTGCCTGGAGTGCCAGGGGCGAAGCTTTCTTT. Translation: CAWSARGEAFF.